The 24 T cell receptor beta chains below come from one sample, sequenced in a study of blood T cell repertoires in COVID-19. The assay was immunoSEQ multiplex PCR, and TCRdb's table has in-frame clones only and misses some. The table shows over 250,000 clones, with roughly 88% occurring only once. Material: peripheral blood. The receptors stem from a woman between 70 and 85 years old with acute or convalescent COVID-19.

CDR3 DNA sequence: TGTGCCAGCTCACCACCGTCGACTAATGAAAAACTGTTTTTT. Its translation: CASSPPSTNEKLFF. The rearrangement uses TRBV18 and TRBJ1-4, with no clear D. Germline CDR1 KGHSH, CDR2 LQKENI. CDR3 length: 14 residues. V lost 0 bases, J lost 2 bases, and 4 bases lay in between.

This clone has a single count. This sequence joins TRBV11-2 and TRBJ1-2, with D uncertain. The CDR3 is 14 residues long. The germline V gene has CDR1 SGHAT and CDR2 FQNNGV. V gave up 1 base and J gave up 4 bases, with 10 bases separating them. The DNA for the CDR3 is TGTGCCAGCAGCTTAGCAGTGGGAGCCTATGGCTACACCTTC. Amino acids: CASSLAVGAYGYTF.

This clone was observed a single time. The CDR3 protein is CASSPTLSGGGLGTEAFF. DNA for the CDR3: TGTGCCAGCTCTCCGACCCTGTCGGGGGGCGGTTTGGGCACTGAAGCTTTCTTT. The chain uses TRBV18 and TRBJ1-1, with D possibly being TRBD1 (6 bases). V was clipped by 6 bases and J by 4 bases, with 27 bases between them. This CDR3 region has 18 residues. Germline values: CDR1 KGHSH, CDR2 LQKENI.

This clone has a handful of counts. This rearrangement joins TRBV29-1 to TRBJ2-3, with 9 nucleotides matching TRBD2. This CDR3 has 15 residues. V dropped 6 bases and J dropped 2; count of bases not matched to a gene: 9. Germline CDR1 reads SQVTM; CDR2 reads ANQGSEA. CDR3 protein: CSVGLAGSLTDTQYF. CDR3 nucleotides: TGCAGCGTGGGGCTAGCGGGGAGCCTCACAGATACGCAGTATTTT.

CDR3 loop: CATSRGSGGVETQYF. The CDR3 nucleotides are TGTGCCACCAGCAGAGGAAGCGGGGGTGTAGAGACCCAGTACTTC. The chain is built from TRBV15 and TRBJ2-5, with TRBD2 identical over 8 bases. The junction had 5 bases not matched to a gene; V was cut back by 1 base and J by 4 bases. The CDR3 runs 15 residues. In germline, CDR1 is LNHNV, CDR2 YYDKDF (reference sequence).

J is TRBJ1-1 and V is TRBV3-1 (or the pseudogene TRBV3-2), with D maybe TRBD1 (5 bases). Trimming left V 4 bases short and J 4 bases short, with 10 bases between. The CDR3 is made up of 13 amino acids. Germline CDR1 is LGHDT and CDR2 is YNNKEL (reference sequence). This CDR3 reads CASSPPGATEAFF. Here the CDR3 DNA reads TGTGCCAGCAGCCCCCCTGGGGCCACTGAAGCTTTCTTT.

The chain combines TRBV5-1 with TRBJ2-7, with TRBD1 identical over 9 bases. J gave up 4 bases and V 3 bases, and 5 bases lay outside the gene matches. The CDR3 contains 14 residues. Germline lookup yields CDR1 SGHRS and CDR2 YFSETQ. DNA for the CDR3: TGCGCCAGCAGCTCTGGGACAGGGCGGTACGAGCAGTACTTC. Translated, it gives CASSSGTGRYEQYF.

The chain is built from TRBV2 and TRBJ1-2; 7 bases are shared with TRBD1. Germline CDR1 and CDR2: SNHLY and FYNNEI. This CDR3 is built from 12 residues. Losses at the gene ends were 9 bases for V and 5 bases for J; bases not matched to a gene: 6. Here the CDR3 DNA reads TGTGCCAGGCAAGGACAGGCTTATGGCTACACCTTC. This sequence encodes CARQGQAYGYTF.

The rearrangement joins TRBV2 to TRBJ1-1, with TRBD1 identical over 8 bases. With V trimmed by 2 bases and J by 8 bases, 4 bases remained unmatched. The CDR3 has 13 amino acids. Germline loops: CDR1 SNHLY, CDR2 FYNNEI. CDR3 loop: CASSESQGAEAFF. For the CDR3, the DNA is TGTGCCAGCAGTGAATCGCAGGGGGCGGAAGCTTTCTTT.

The chain uses TRBV2 and TRBJ1-1, with a tentative D call TRBD1 (5 bases). The germline V gene has CDR1 SNHLY and CDR2 FYNNEI. Trimming stripped 7 bases from V and 11 bases from J, with 23 bases between. The length of the CDR3 is 14 residues. CDR3 region: CASNLPGRALSAFF. CDR3 sequence (DNA): TGTGCCAGCAACCTACCGGGCAGGGCCTTATCGGCTTTCTTT.

The chain employs TRBV7-9 and TRBJ2-5; the D gene is possibly TRBD2 (6 bases). CDR1 and CDR2 from the germline V gene are SEHNR and FQNEAQ (reference sequence). Trimming stripped 7 bases from V and 1 base from J, with 25 bases between. This CDR3 contains 18 residues. Here the CDR3 reads CASTNRGWGESTQETQYF. CDR3 in DNA: TGTGCCAGCACTAATCGCGGGTGGGGGGAGTCAACCCAAGAGACCCAGTACTTC. The full variable domain, completed using reference TRBV7-9 and TRBJ2-5, is DTGVSQNPRHKITKRGQNVTFRCDPISEHNRLYWYRQTLGQGPEFLTYFQNEAQLEKSRLLSDRFSAERPKGSFSTLEIQRTEQGDSAMYLCASTNRGWGESTQETQYFGPGTRLLVL.

The chain couples TRBV7-9 to TRBJ1-1, with 8 bases lining up with TRBD1. This CDR3 is 15 amino acids long. Trimming took 5 bases from V and 6 from J; bases not matched to a gene: 11. Looked up from germline, CDR1 is SEHNR and CDR2 is FQNEAQ (reference sequence). The CDR3 nucleotides are TGTGCCAGCAGCCCGGACCTGACAGGGGACGCTGAAGCTTTCTTT. Translation: CASSPDLTGDAEAFF.

The chain employs TRBV5-1 and TRBJ1-6; 8 bases agree with TRBD1. There are 14 residues in the CDR3. The junction had 5 bases not matched to a gene; V was cut back by 4 bases and J by 8 bases. The germline CDR1 and CDR2 sequences are SGHRS and YFSETQ. CDR3 residues: CASSTGQGDSPLHF. CDR3 DNA: TGCGCCAGCAGCACTGGACAGGGTGATTCACCCCTCCACTTT.

This chain joins TRBV10-2 and TRBJ2-3, with a weak D call TRBD1 (6 bases). V was clipped by 6 bases and J by 0 bases, with 16 bases between them. Germline V gene data show CDR1 as WSHSY and CDR2 as SAAADI. This CDR3 is 16 amino acids long. CDR3 in DNA: TGCGCCAGCAGCCGGCAGGACAGTTTGAGCACAGATACGCAGTATTTT. Protein product: CASSRQDSLSTDTQYF.

The chain uses TRBV5-8 and TRBJ1-5; 7 nucleotides line up with TRBD1. Trimming cost V 4 bases and J 2 bases; bases outside gene matches: 3. The length of the CDR3 is 14 residues. Per germline, CDR1 SGHTS and CDR2 YDEGEE. CDR3 amino acids: CASSPGQGNQPQHF. The CDR3 DNA reads TGTGCCAGCAGCCCCGGACAGGGCAATCAGCCCCAGCATTTT.

V gene TRBV5-6 combines with J gene TRBJ1-1; 8 bases map to TRBD1. The CDR3 extends over 15 amino acids. The V segment lost 1 base and the J segment 5 bases; nucleotides outside the gene matches: 7. Germline CDR1 SGHDT, CDR2 YYEEEE. The CDR3 spells CASSLYGGTGTEAFF. DNA of the CDR3: TGTGCCAGCAGCTTGTACGGCGGGACAGGTACTGAAGCTTTCTTT.

The chain employs TRBV2 and TRBJ1-3; perhaps TRBD1 as D (5 bases). V shed 5 bases and J shed 3 bases, with 14 bases lying between them. The CDR3 has 15 residues. Per the germline V gene, CDR1 is SNHLY and CDR2 is FYNNEI. The CDR3 DNA is TGTGCCAGCAGTAGGCTGGCAGGGTTTGGAAACACCATATATTTT. This encodes CASSRLAGFGNTIYF.

The rearrangement uses TRBV7-2 and TRBJ2-2, with D unclear. Germline values: CDR1 SGHTA, CDR2 FQGNSA. CDR3 length equals 15 residues. V was clipped by 5 bases and J by 1 base, with 11 bases between them. CDR3 in DNA: TGTGCCAGCAGCCTCTTTAGACAGAACACCGGGGAGCTGTTTTTT. As protein: CASSLFRQNTGELFF.

The chain has TRBV27 and TRBJ2-6; D possibly corresponds to TRBD1 (6 bases). Germline V gene lookup returns CDR1 MNHEY and CDR2 SMNVEV (reference sequence). The length of the CDR3 is 17 residues. V lost 8 bases and J 0 bases, leaving 17 bases between the germline ends. CDR3 region: CASSRTAYHSGANVLTF. The DNA of the CDR3 is TGTGCCAGCTCCAGGACAGCCTACCACTCTGGGGCCAACGTCCTGACTTTC.

The V and J genes are TRBV11-2 and TRBJ2-7; D might be TRBD1 (6 bases). With 5 bases removed from V and 4 bases from J, the gap between germline ends came to 15 bases. The CDR3 consists of 14 residues. The germline V gene encodes CDR1 SGHAT and CDR2 FQNNGV. Here the CDR3 DNA reads TGTGCCAGCAGCCGGCGGTACAGGGAATACGAGCAGTACTTC. It translates to CASSRRYREYEQYF.

This chain links TRBV6-2 or TRBV6-3 with TRBJ1-4; D not resolved. The CDR3 consists of 11 residues. Per germline, CDR1 MNHEY and CDR2 SVGEGT. Trimming stripped 3 bases from V and 8 bases from J, with 4 bases between. Here the CDR3 DNA reads TGTGCCAGCAGTTATTCAGAAAAACTGTTTTTT. This encodes CASSYSEKLFF.

The J gene is TRBJ1-3, the V gene TRBV11-1; D unclear. The V and J ends lost 1 base and 5 bases respectively, with 12 bases between them. The germline V gene has CDR1 SGHAT and CDR2 FQDESV (reference sequence). This CDR3 spans 15 amino acids. The CDR3 bases are TGTGCCAGCAGCTTAGGAGCTCCATCTAGAAACACCATATATTTT. Protein sequence: CASSLGAPSRNTIYF.

The CDR3 nucleotides are TGTGCCAGCAGTTTCGGCGGGGGCACAGATACGCAGTATTTT. Translation: CASSFGGGTDTQYF. The chain combines TRBV6-5 with TRBJ2-3, with D possibly TRBD2 on 6 matching bases. Germline V gives CDR1 MNHEY, CDR2 SVGAGI. V lost 4 bases, J lost 1 base, and 9 bases lay in between. There are 14 residues in the CDR3.

V and J are TRBV2 and TRBJ1-1, with 8 bases identical to TRBD1. Per the germline V gene, CDR1 is SNHLY and CDR2 is FYNNEI. This CDR3 contains 14 residues. The V segment lost 6 bases and the J segment 2 bases; nucleotides outside the gene matches: 5. This chain's CDR3 is CASRSGTGNTEAFF. CDR3 nucleotide sequence: TGTGCCAGCAGATCCGGGACAGGTAACACTGAAGCTTTCTTT.